The 25 T cell receptor beta chains below come from one sample, sequenced in a study of blood T cell repertoires in COVID-19. Clones were sequenced by immunoSEQ multiplex PCR, and TCRdb holds only the in-frame ones, with some missing. The table includes 200,000 to 250,000 clones, roughly 90% detected once. The source material was peripheral blood. The receptors derive from an older woman with acute or convalescent COVID-19.

The CDR3 DNA reads TGTGCCAGCAGCGGCGACAGTAAAGAGACCCAGTACTTC. It is translated as CASSGDSKETQYF. The chain couples TRBV13 to TRBJ2-5; D perhaps matches TRBD1 (5 bases). V was cut by 5 bases and J by 3 bases, with 10 bases left in between. The CDR3 sequence is 13 residues long. The V gene's germline CDR1 is PRHDT and CDR2 FYEKMQ (reference sequence).

This clone was counted a single time. The chain combines TRBV27 with TRBJ1-5; 11 positions agree with TRBD1. This CDR3 is 16 amino acids long. CDR1 and CDR2 from the germline V gene are MNHEY and SMNVEV (reference sequence). Germline trimming cut 6 bases from V and 6 bases from J; bases unmatched to any gene: 10. CDR3 region: CASSLGQGAPAQPQHF. CDR3 coding DNA: TGTGCCAGCAGCCTCGGACAGGGGGCTCCGGCTCAGCCCCAGCATTTT.

This clone has just a few counts. The chain links TRBV10-2 to TRBJ2-1; 9 bases agree with TRBD2. CDR1 and CDR2 from the germline V gene are WSHSY and SAAADI. This CDR3 is 15 amino acids long. V was clipped by 2 bases and J by 3 bases; unmatched bases: 2. CDR3 residues: CASSEAGGLYNEQFF. The CDR3 nucleotides are TGCGCCAGCAGTGAGGCGGGGGGGCTCTACAATGAGCAGTTCTTC.

V is TRBV10-1 and J is TRBJ2-5; the D gene is possibly TRBD2 (6 bases). The CDR3 loop spans 16 amino acids. Germline lookup yields CDR1 WNHNN and CDR2 SYGVQD (reference sequence). Trimming left V 3 bases short and J 7 bases short, with 21 bases between. CDR3 bases: TGCGCCAGCAGTGATGGGTCTATGGCGGGATTCGGGACCCAGTACTTC. It is translated as CASSDGSMAGFGTQYF.

This chain uses TRBV5-1 with TRBJ2-7, with 10 bases identical to TRBD2. The V gene's germline CDR1 is SGHRS and CDR2 YFSETQ. V lost 2 bases and J lost 4; bases outside the gene matches: 3. This CDR3 is 14 amino acids long. The CDR3 protein is CASSLTSGVYEQYF. The DNA for the CDR3 is TGCGCCAGCAGCTTAACTAGCGGGGTTTACGAGCAGTACTTC.

The chain is built from TRBV3-1 (or the pseudogene TRBV3-2) and TRBJ2-3, with D unclear. V was clipped by 1 base and J by 2 bases, with 10 bases between them. Germline CDR1 reads LGHDT; CDR2 reads YNNKEL (reference sequence). The CDR3 has 15 amino acids. CDR3 sequence: CASSQAVAPTDTQYF. The CDR3 DNA reads as TGTGCCAGCAGCCAAGCCGTGGCCCCCACAGATACGCAGTATTTT.

The chain is built from TRBV11-2 and TRBJ2-7, with 10 bases identical to TRBD1. V trimming: 1 base; J trimming: 3 bases; junction bases outside the gene matches: 3. Germline CDR1 is SGHAT and CDR2 is FQNNGV. The CDR3 contains 15 residues. CDR3 coding DNA: TGTGCCAGCAGCTTAGCCTGGACAGGGGGCTACGAGCAGTACTTC. Translating it yields CASSLAWTGGYEQYF.

The gene calls are TRBV10-3 and TRBJ1-4, with unresolved D. Germline CDR1 is ENHRY and CDR2 is SYGVKD. The CDR3 extends over 12 amino acids. With 5 bases removed from V and 7 bases from J, the gap between germline ends came to 8 bases. The CDR3 reads CAISPEGEKLFF. CDR3 coding DNA: TGTGCCATCAGTCCTGAGGGTGAAAAACTGTTTTTT.

The chain recombines TRBV13 with TRBJ2-3; TRBD2 aligns across 8 bases. The CDR3 runs to 16 residues. J was trimmed by 2 bases and V by 4 bases; bases with no gene match: 8. Per the germline V gene, CDR1 is PRHDT and CDR2 is FYEKMQ (reference sequence). CDR3: CASSSERGRITDTQYF. The CDR3 DNA sequence: TGTGCCAGCAGCTCCGAGCGGGGGCGCATCACAGATACGCAGTATTTT. The variable domain in full, completed from reference TRBV13 and TRBJ2-3, reads AAGVIQSPRHLIKEKRETATLKCYPIPRHDTVYWYQQGPGQDPQFLISFYEKMQSDKGSIPDRFSAQQFSDYHSELNMSSLELGDSALYFCASSSERGRITDTQYFGPGTRLTVL.

V usage is TRBV6-1 and J usage is TRBJ1-5; D is possibly TRBD1 (5 bases). Deletions cut 4 bases from V and 3 bases from J, with 16 bases between. This CDR3 has 16 residues. Germline V gene data show CDR1 as MNHNS and CDR2 as SASEGT. The CDR3 loop is CASSVIGGTNNQPQHF. In nucleotides, the CDR3 is TGTGCCAGCAGTGTTATTGGCGGGACGAACAATCAGCCCCAGCATTTT.

This chain joins TRBV6-2 or TRBV6-3 and TRBJ2-5, with 10 bases fitting TRBD2. This CDR3 spans 17 amino acids. V shed 0 bases and J 5 bases; nucleotides not matched to a gene: 9. In germline, CDR1 is MNHEY, CDR2 SVGEGT. The CDR3 DNA reads as TGTGCCAGCAGTTACTCGATACTAGCGGGGTCGTTCGAGACCCAGTACTTC. Its protein product is CASSYSILAGSFETQYF.

The chain links TRBV25-1 to TRBJ2-2; 8 bases are shared with TRBD1. Germline V CDR1 and CDR2: MGHDK, SYGVNS. V shed 3 bases and J 9 bases; nucleotides not matched to a gene: 9. CDR3 length: 15 amino acids. The CDR3 DNA reads as TGTGCCAGCAGTGACAGGACAGGGATTGGAAGGGAGCTGTTTTTT. This sequence encodes CASSDRTGIGRELFF.

This clone appeared a single time. The rearrangement joins TRBV6-5 to TRBJ2-7; 8 bases align to TRBD2. Germline V gene sequence: CDR1 MNHEY, CDR2 SVGAGI. There are 15 residues in the CDR3. V gave up 1 base and J gave up 6 bases; unmatched junction bases: 8. CDR3 coding DNA: TGTGCCAGCAGTTACTGGACTAGCCCTTTGGGCGAGCAGTACTTC. Its translation is CASSYWTSPLGEQYF.

The chain is built from TRBV7-8 and TRBJ2-5; maybe TRBD2 (6 bases). Germline V CDR1 and CDR2: SGHVS, FQNEAQ. The CDR3 is 15 amino acids. Trimming stripped 1 base from V and 5 bases from J, with 14 bases between. The CDR3 DNA sequence: TGTGCCAGCAGCTTAGTTGCGGGACTCGGGGAGACCCAGTACTTC. Translation gives CASSLVAGLGETQYF.

The chain employs TRBV27 and TRBJ2-7, with D unclear. The CDR3 has 14 amino acids. Between the trimmed V and J ends, which lost 1 base and 2 bases, there was a span of 9 bases. Germline lookup yields CDR1 MNHEY and CDR2 SMNVEV (reference sequence). The DNA of the CDR3 is TGTGCCAGCAGTTTATGGTCGAGAGCCTACGAGCAGTACTTC. The encoded protein is CASSLWSRAYEQYF.

The rearrangement links TRBV11-2 to TRBJ2-3, with 7 nucleotides matching TRBD2. Trimming at V came to 5 bases and at J to 6 bases, leaving 11 bases not matched to a gene. The CDR3 spans 15 residues. The germline gives CDR1 SGHAT, CDR2 FQNNGV. CDR3 DNA sequence: TGTGCCAGCAGCACCGGGGGGTCTTGGACGGATACGCAGTATTTT. As protein: CASSTGGSWTDTQYF.

The V gene is TRBV18, the J gene TRBJ1-6; tentatively, D is TRBD1 (5 bases). Deletions cut 3 bases from V and 8 bases from J, with 8 bases between. CDR1 is KGHSH and CDR2 is LQKENI in the germline V gene. The CDR3 runs 13 residues. In DNA, the CDR3 is TGTGCCAGCTCACCGGACATAGATTCACCCCTCCACTTT. Protein sequence: CASSPDIDSPLHF.

The V and J genes are TRBV6-1 and TRBJ1-5; 9 positions agree with TRBD1. This CDR3 is 18 amino acids long. Trimming at V came to 1 base and at J to 0 bases, leaving 7 bases not matched to a gene. CDR1 and CDR2 from the germline V gene are MNHNS and SASEGT. In DNA, the CDR3 is TGTGCCAGCAGTGAAGAGGGACAGGGCCCTAATAGCAATCAGCCCCAGCATTTT. It encodes CASSEEGQGPNSNQPQHF.

CDR3 DNA sequence: TGTGCCAGCAGTTTATATCCCGGACAGGGTGCTGGCTACACCTTC. Its translation: CASSLYPGQGAGYTF. The gene calls are TRBV28 and TRBJ1-2, with 8 positions matching TRBD1. Trimming removed 1 base from V and 7 bases from J; junction bases left unmatched: 8. The CDR3 covers 15 residues. Germline assignment: CDR1 MDHEN and CDR2 SYDVKM.

V gene TRBV19 combines with J gene TRBJ2-5; possibly TRBD1 for D (6 bases). Trimming left V 7 bases short and J 4 bases short, with 31 bases between. CDR1 and CDR2 (germline): LNHDA, SQIVND (reference sequence). The length of the CDR3 is 19 residues. The CDR3 nucleotides read TGTGCCAGTACCGCCACAGGGCTTTCCGCTGGAGTTCATGGAGAGACCCAGTACTTC. Translating gives CASTATGLSAGVHGETQYF. Looking up the rest from reference TRBV19 and TRBJ2-5 gives the full variable domain: DGGITQSPKYLFRKEGQNVTLSCEQNLNHDAMYWYRQDPGQGLRLIYYSQIVNDFQKGDIAEGYSVSREKKESFPLTVTSAQKNPTAFYLCASTATGLSAGVHGETQYFGPGTRLLVL.

The V call is TRBV6-5, the J call TRBJ2-1; 7 positions match TRBD1. Looked up from germline, CDR1 is MNHEY and CDR2 is SVGAGI. V lost 5 bases to trimming and J lost 3 bases; unmatched junction nucleotides: 1. This CDR3 contains 13 residues. The DNA for the CDR3 is TGTGCCAGCAGTCGACAGGGCTACAATGAGCAGTTCTTC. Encoded protein: CASSRQGYNEQFF.

The V and J genes are TRBV5-4 and TRBJ2-3; 9 bases are a match to TRBD1. Germline trimming cut 4 bases from V and 2 bases from J; bases unmatched to any gene: 8. The CDR3 spans 16 residues. Germline-derived CDR1 and CDR2 are SGHNT and YYREEE (reference sequence). CDR3 region: CASSPRQGGLTDTQYF. In DNA, the CDR3 is TGTGCCAGCAGCCCCCGACAGGGGGGGCTCACAGATACGCAGTATTTT.

This clone was observed once. The rearrangement uses TRBV7-9 and TRBJ1-1, with TRBD1 as a possible D gene (5 bases). The CDR3 has 16 amino acids. Germline V gene data show CDR1 as SEHNR and CDR2 as FQNEAQ (reference sequence). Trimming left V 4 bases short and J 1 base short, with 16 bases between. The CDR3 region has the DNA TGTGCCAGCAGCTCCCCAGGCGGGACCCGGAACACTGAAGCTTTCTTT. It yields the protein CASSSPGGTRNTEAFF. Based on the CDR3 plus reference TRBV7-9 and TRBJ1-1, the full variable domain is DTGVSQNPRHKITKRGQNVTFRCDPISEHNRLYWYRQTLGQGPEFLTYFQNEAQLEKSRLLSDRFSAERPKGSFSTLEIQRTEQGDSAMYLCASSSPGGTRNTEAFFGQGTRLTVV.

The gene calls are TRBV3-1 (or the pseudogene TRBV3-2) and TRBJ1-4, with D uncertain. From germline, CDR1 is LGHDT and CDR2 YNNKEL (reference sequence). The V and J ends lost 4 bases and 4 bases respectively, with 7 bases between them. The CDR3 covers 13 residues. The CDR3 protein is CASSLGGNEKLFF. The CDR3 nucleotides are TGTGCCAGCAGCCTGGGAGGTAATGAAAAACTGTTTTTT.

The rearrangement links TRBV19 to TRBJ1-4; 7 nucleotides agree with TRBD1. The ends lost 5 bases at V and 0 bases at J; junction bases unmatched: 6. The germline V gene has CDR1 LNHDA and CDR2 SQIVND (reference sequence). The CDR3 loop spans 16 amino acids. The CDR3 region has the DNA TGTGCCAGTAGTTTGGCCGGGACAGCAACTAATGAAAAACTGTTTTTT. Protein product: CASSLAGTATNEKLFF.